In this sample, the clone carrying this T cell receptor beta chain turned up once. Its antigen is unknown. The entry originates in a study of identical twins. General study findings and limits: Within cord blood, abundant beta clonotypes carried fewer insertions, but memory repertoires showed no such trend. Researchers reported excess low generation probability among twin-shared out-of-frame alpha sequences. The study found that models underestimated out-of-frame TCR alpha sharing in monozygotic twins.

TCRdb re-derived calls from the 5' RACE reads in MiXCR, one entry per CDR3 protein. Found here are roughly 490,000 distinct CDR3 sequences, around 15% of them singletons; the top ten hold more than 0.8%. The CDR3 loop spans 16 amino acids. V shed 6 bases and J 3 bases; nucleotides not matched to a gene: 10. This same sample was also part of a study on yellow fever vaccine responses in identical twins.

The chain joins TRBV12-3 or TRBV12-4 to TRBJ2-1, with 8 bases fitting TRBD1. This clonotype was sampled from a woman younger than 30 in good health. The sequenced sample was CD4+ T cells sorted from blood. This CDR3 reads CASSAYRGTDYNEQFF. The CDR3 region has the DNA TGTGCCAGCAGCGCTTACAGGGGGACCGACTACAATGAGCAGTTCTTC.